The clone carrying this T cell receptor (beta chain) was found a few times. What it binds is unknown. TCR beta CDR3 sequences were amplified from RNA transcripts. When the TCR CDR3 underwent first-round RT-PCR, the HTBI primer set was used. TCRdb analysed the multiplex PCR reads with MiXCR anew, one entry per CDR3 protein. The sample holds hundreds of thousands of distinct CDR3 sequences, around 15% seen once. This entry is derived from a study of T cells in Graves' hyperthyroidism and ophthalmopathy. Study-level points and caveats: Blood shared most expanded thyroid clonotypes above 0.001.

The CDR3 runs to 15 residues. V dropped 7 bases and J dropped 4; count of bases not matched to a gene: 7. Germline V gene lookup returns CDR1 MNHNS and CDR2 SASEGT. Ophthalmopathy patients showed a Clinical Activity Score of at least 3, NOSPECS grade of at least 4 and duration under 3 months. The receptor was derived from a man aged 45-65 years with Graves' ophthalmopathy. The chain uses TRBV6-1 and TRBJ2-6; TRBD1 matches 7 bases. The sample comprised blood. The CDR3 is CASTQQGTGANVLTF. CDR3 DNA sequence: TGTGCCAGCACCCAACAGGGGACCGGGGCCAACGTCCTGACTTTC.